This T cell receptor beta chain is from a study of response to subunit inactivated influenza vaccine. General study points: After each seasonal influenza vaccination, few new T cells are recruited, the authors suggested.

TCRdb itself ran the RT-PCR reads through MiXCR, one entry per CDR3 protein. The data show about 650,000 distinct CDR3 sequences, roughly 14% seen once. Only a few counts were recorded for this clonotype. The target antigen is unknown. Germline V gives CDR1 SGHAT, CDR2 FQDESV (reference sequence). The CDR3 runs to 18 residues. Trimming at V came to 5 bases and at J to 1 base, leaving 10 bases not matched to a gene. Sequenced material: PBMCs from blood, taken 11 to 12 days after vaccination. The origin of this receptor is a man aged 45-60 years who received an inactivated influenza vaccine. The chain combines TRBV11-1 with TRBJ2-7; 14 bases fit TRBD2. The DNA of the CDR3 is TGTGCCAGCAGCCCCGCCGGACTAGCGGGAGGACCTTCCTACGAGCAGTACTTC. Translation gives CASSPAGLAGGPSYEQYF. The full variable domain, rest sourced from reference TRBV11-1 and TRBJ2-7, is EAEVAQSPRYKITEKSQAVAFWCDPISGHATLYWYRQILGQGPELLVQFQDESVVDDSQLPKDRFSAERLKGVDSTLKIQPAELGDSAMYLCASSPAGLAGGPSYEQYFGPGTRLTVT.